This T cell receptor beta chain was identified during a study of shared clonotypes between healthy human individuals. The overall study: Samples came from two female and a few male donors aged 18 to 49. Study-level points and caveats: On the whole, naive subsets had larger estimated richness than memory subsets had. Despite large depth, sorted-subset datasets appeared incompletely sequenced. Sample collection involved blood only; tissue repertoires are likely different.

CDR1 is SQVTM, CDR2 ANQGSEA, per germline. Trimming took off 3 bases at V and 6 bases at J, with 5 bases between the two ends. The CDR3 is 10 amino acids. Profiled with immunoSEQ multiplex PCR; TCRdb holds only in-frame clones, not every one. The sample shows about 2.1 million clones, about 93% of them seen only once. Points on this clone: Its antigen remains unidentified.

It was CD45RO-negative cells, positively selected for CCR7, that made up naive CD8 cells, with terminally differentiated effector memory CD45RA+ cells excluded. This chain joins TRBV29-1 and TRBJ1-2; no definite D call. The sequenced material came from naive CD8+ T cells from PBMCs. The source of this sequence is a man aged 18-30 years in good health. Some clones in this sample may be carry-over from other donors' samples. In DNA form, the CDR3 reads TGCAGCGTTGAGGAGGATGGCTACACCTTC. It is translated as CSVEEDGYTF. The whole variable domain, filled in from reference TRBV29-1 and TRBJ1-2, reads SAVISQKPSRDICQRGTSLTIQCQVDSQVTMMFWYRQQPGQSLTLIATANQGSEATYESGFVIDKFPISRPNLTFSTLTVSNMSPEDSSIYLCSVEEDGYTFGSGTRLTVV.